The clone carrying this T cell receptor (beta chain) was seen many times. Its antigen is as yet unknown. Enrollment excluded any patients with other autoimmune diseases, uncontrolled infections, pregnancy or lactation. This entry is derived from a study of Graves' ophthalmopathy and Graves' hyperthyroidism. Study-level information: Stable hyperthyroid donors showed no ophthalmopathy during 18 months follow-up. Overall study results and limits: The authors also found most expanded thyroid clonotypes above 0.001 frequency in blood. Sensitivity of about 67% and specificity of less than 85% were achieved by the model that predicted ophthalmopathy progression.

CDR1 SNHLY and CDR2 FYNNEI come from the germline V gene. The CDR3 sequence is 12 residues long. The ends were cut back, 6 bases at V and 3 bases at J, with 9 bases in the middle. RNA transcripts provided the template for amplifying TCR beta CDR3 regions. Second-round multiplex PCR followed a first-round RT-PCR using HTBI primers. Each CDR3 protein is one row after TCRdb ran MiXCR on the multiplex PCR reads. The table shows around 1,200,000 distinct CDR3 sequences, with 35% to 40% occurring only once. The clonotype originates from an adult man with Graves' hyperthyroidism. The chain employs TRBV2 and TRBJ2-7, with D uncertain. Sequencing was done on a sample of peripheral blood or thyroid tissue (not recorded which). CDR3 amino acids: CASSATRYEQYF. The CDR3 DNA is TGTGCCAGCAGCGCGACTCGCTACGAGCAGTACTTC.